The source of this TCR beta chain is a study of shared clonotypes between healthy human individuals. This clone was detected once. V was clipped by 5 bases and J by 5 bases, with 12 bases between them. The CDR3 length is 13 residues. CDR1 and CDR2 (germline): MDHEN, SYDVKM. Every donor was a Caucasian adult from Nashville, Tennessee. Under the authors' procedure: Filtering of immunoSEQ junctional sequences could not match full-length read filtering. The repertoire was sequenced with immunoSEQ multiplex PCR; TCRdb's copy has only in-frame clones and lacks some. The V and J calls and the clone size are those of that table, but D and trimming were determined from the DNA. The sample has under 650,000 clones, 90% to 97% seen once.

The sequence was obtained from a woman aged 25 to 39 in good health. The rearrangement joins TRBV28 to TRBJ1-2; D remains unclear. The sample consisted of naive CD4+ T cells sorted from blood. Described subset: CD45RA+ positively selected. Here the CDR3 DNA reads TGTGCCAGCAGTGCCGATCGACGGTATGGCTACACCTTC. Translated: CASSADRRYGYTF.